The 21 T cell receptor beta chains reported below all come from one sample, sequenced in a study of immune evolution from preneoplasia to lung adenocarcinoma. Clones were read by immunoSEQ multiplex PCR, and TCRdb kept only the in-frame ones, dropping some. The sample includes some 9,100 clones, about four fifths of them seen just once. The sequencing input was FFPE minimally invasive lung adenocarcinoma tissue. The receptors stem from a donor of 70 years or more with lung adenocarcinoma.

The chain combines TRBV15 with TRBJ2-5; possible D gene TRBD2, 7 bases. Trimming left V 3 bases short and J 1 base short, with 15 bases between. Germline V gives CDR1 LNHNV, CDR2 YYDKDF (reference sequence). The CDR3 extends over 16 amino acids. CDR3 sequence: CATSRGGYRAQETQYF. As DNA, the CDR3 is TGTGCCACCAGCAGGGGGGGGTACAGGGCCCAAGAGACCCAGTACTTC.

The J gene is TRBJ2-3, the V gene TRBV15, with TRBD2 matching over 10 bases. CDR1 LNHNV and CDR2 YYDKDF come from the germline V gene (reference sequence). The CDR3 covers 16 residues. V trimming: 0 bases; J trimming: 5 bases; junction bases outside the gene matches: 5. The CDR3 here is CATSRDLAGGIDTQYF. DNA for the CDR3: TGTGCCACCAGCAGAGACTTAGCGGGAGGAATAGATACGCAGTATTTT.

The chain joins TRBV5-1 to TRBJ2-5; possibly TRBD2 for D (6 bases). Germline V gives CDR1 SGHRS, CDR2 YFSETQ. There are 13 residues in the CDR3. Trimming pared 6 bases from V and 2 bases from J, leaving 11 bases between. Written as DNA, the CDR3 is TGCGCCAGCATGGAAGGAGGGCAAGAGACCCAGTACTTC. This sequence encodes CASMEGGQETQYF. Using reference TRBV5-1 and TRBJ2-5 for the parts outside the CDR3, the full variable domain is KAGVTQTPRYLIKTRGQQVTLSCSPISGHRSVSWYQQTPGQGLQFLFEYFSETQRNKGNFPGRFSGRQFSNSRSEMNVSTLELGDSALYLCASMEGGQETQYFGPGTRLLVL.

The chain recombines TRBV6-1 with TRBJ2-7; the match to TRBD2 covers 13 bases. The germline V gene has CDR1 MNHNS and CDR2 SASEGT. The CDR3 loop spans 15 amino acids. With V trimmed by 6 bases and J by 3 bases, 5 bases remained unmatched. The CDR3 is CASRRTSGSLYEQYF. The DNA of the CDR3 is TGTGCCAGCAGGCGGACTAGCGGGAGTCTCTACGAGCAGTACTTC.

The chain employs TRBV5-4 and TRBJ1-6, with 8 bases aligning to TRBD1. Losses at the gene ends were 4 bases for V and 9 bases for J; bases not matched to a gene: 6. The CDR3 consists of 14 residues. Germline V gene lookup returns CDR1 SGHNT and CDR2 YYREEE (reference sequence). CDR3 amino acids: CASSGRGLGSPLHF. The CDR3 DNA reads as TGTGCCAGCAGCGGCAGGGGGCTGGGTTCACCCCTCCACTTT.

Here the CDR3 reads CASRQGHMNTEAFF. In DNA, the CDR3 is TGTGCCAGCCGACAGGGGCACATGAACACTGAAGCTTTCTTT. The chain carries TRBV11-2 and TRBJ1-1; TRBD1 matches 8 bases. With 8 bases clipped from V and 0 bases from J, the junction kept 5 bases outside the gene matches. The CDR3 loop spans 14 amino acids. The germline gives CDR1 SGHAT, CDR2 FQNNGV. The full variable domain, its missing parts supplied by reference TRBV11-2 and TRBJ1-1, is EAGVAQSPRYKIIEKRQSVAFWCNPISGHATLYWYQQILGQGPKLLIQFQNNGVVDDSQLPKDRFSAERLKGVDSTLKIQPAKLEDSAVYLCASRQGHMNTEAFFGQGTRLTVV.

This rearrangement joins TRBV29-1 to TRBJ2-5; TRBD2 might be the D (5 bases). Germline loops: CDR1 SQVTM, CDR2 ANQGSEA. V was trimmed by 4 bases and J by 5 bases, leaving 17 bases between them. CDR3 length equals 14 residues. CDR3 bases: TGCAGCGTTGGGGAGTTCGGGGATAGGGAGACCCAGTACTTC. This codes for CSVGEFGDRETQYF.

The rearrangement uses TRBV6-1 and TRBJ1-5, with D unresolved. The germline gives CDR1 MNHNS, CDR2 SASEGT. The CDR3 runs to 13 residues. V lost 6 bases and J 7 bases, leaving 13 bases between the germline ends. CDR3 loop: CASSPGLRQPQHF. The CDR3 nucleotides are TGTGCCAGCAGCCCCGGACTACGCCAGCCCCAGCATTTT.

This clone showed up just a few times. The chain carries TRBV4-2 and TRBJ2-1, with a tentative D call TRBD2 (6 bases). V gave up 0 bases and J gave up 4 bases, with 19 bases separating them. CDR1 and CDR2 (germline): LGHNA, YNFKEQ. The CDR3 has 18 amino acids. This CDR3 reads CASSQDFGREVQYNEQFF. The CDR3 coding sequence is TGTGCCAGCAGCCAAGATTTCGGGAGAGAGGTACAATACAATGAGCAGTTCTTC.

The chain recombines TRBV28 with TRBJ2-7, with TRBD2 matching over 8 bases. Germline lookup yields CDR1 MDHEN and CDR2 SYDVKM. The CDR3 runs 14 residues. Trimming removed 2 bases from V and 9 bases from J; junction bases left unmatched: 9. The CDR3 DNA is TGTGCCAGCAGTTTACCCGGGACTAGGGGCGCGCAGTACTTC. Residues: CASSLPGTRGAQYF.

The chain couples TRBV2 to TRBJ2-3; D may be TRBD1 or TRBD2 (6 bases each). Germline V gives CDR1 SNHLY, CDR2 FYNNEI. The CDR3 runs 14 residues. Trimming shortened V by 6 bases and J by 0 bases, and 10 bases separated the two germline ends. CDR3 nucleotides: TGTGCCAGCAGGGGGGGCTTGAGCACAGATACGCAGTATTTT. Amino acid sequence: CASRGGLSTDTQYF.

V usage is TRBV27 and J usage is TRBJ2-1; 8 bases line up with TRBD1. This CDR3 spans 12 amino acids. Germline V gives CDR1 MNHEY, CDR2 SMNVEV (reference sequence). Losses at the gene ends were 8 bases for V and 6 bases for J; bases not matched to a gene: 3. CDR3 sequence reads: CASARGLNEQFF. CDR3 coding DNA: TGTGCCAGCGCCAGGGGGCTCAATGAGCAGTTCTTC.

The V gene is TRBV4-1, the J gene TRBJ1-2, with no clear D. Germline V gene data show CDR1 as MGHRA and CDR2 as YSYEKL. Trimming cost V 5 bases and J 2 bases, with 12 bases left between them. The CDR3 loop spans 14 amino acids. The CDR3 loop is CASSEGDGNYGYTF. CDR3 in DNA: TGCGCCAGCAGCGAAGGAGACGGGAACTATGGCTACACCTTC.

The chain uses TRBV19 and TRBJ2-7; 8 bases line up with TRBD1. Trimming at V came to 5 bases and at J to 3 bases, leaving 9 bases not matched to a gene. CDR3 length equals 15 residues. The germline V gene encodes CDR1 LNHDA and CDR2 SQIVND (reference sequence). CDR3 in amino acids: CASSAAGTGYYEQYF. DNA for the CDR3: TGTGCCAGTAGTGCGGCCGGGACAGGATACTACGAGCAGTACTTC.

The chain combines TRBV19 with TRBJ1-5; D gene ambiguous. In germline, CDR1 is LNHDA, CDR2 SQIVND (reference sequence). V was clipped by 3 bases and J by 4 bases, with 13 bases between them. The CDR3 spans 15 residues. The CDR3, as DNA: TGTGCCAGTAGTATTGAAGGGTTCGGGAATCAGCCCCAGCATTTT. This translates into CASSIEGFGNQPQHF. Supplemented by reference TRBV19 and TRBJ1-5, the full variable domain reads DGGITQSPKYLFRKEGQNVTLSCEQNLNHDAMYWYRQDPGQGLRLIYYSQIVNDFQKGDIAEGYSVSREKKESFPLTVTSAQKNPTAFYLCASSIEGFGNQPQHFGDGTRLSIL.

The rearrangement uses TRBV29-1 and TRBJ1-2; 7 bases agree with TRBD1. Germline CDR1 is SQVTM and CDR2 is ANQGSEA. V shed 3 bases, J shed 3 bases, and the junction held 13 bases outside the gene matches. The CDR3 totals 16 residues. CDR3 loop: CSVDKGQGENDYGYTF. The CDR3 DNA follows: TGCAGCGTTGATAAGGGGCAGGGGGAAAACGACTATGGCTACACCTTC.

The DNA for the CDR3 is TGCGCCAGCAGTACAGGGGGCGGCTACAATGAGCAGTTCTTC. It specifies CASSTGGGYNEQFF. The V and J genes are TRBV10-1 and TRBJ2-1, with 9 positions matching TRBD1. The germline CDR1 and CDR2 sequences are WNHNN and SYGVQD (reference sequence). This CDR3 comprises 14 residues. The V segment lost 5 bases and the J segment 3 bases; nucleotides outside the gene matches: 2.

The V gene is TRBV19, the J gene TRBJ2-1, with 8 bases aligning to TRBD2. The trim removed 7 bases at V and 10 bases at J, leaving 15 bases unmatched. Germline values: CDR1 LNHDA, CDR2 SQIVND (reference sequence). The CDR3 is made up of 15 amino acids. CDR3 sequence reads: CASNNIGSGIKEQFF. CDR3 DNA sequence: TGTGCCAGTAACAATATCGGTAGCGGGATAAAGGAGCAGTTCTTC.

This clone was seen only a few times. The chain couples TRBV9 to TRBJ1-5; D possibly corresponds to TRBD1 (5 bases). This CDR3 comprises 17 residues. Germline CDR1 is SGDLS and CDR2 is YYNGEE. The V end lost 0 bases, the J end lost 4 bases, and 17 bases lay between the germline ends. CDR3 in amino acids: CASSVVPGNPGNQPQHF. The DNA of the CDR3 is TGTGCCAGCAGCGTAGTTCCAGGGAACCCAGGGAATCAGCCCCAGCATTTT.

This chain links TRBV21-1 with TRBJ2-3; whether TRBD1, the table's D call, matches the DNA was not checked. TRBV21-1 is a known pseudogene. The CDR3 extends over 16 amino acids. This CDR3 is CASSPAQGCKTDTQYF. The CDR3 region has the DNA TGTGCCAGCAGCCCTGCGCAGGGATGTAAAACAGATACGCAGTATTTT.

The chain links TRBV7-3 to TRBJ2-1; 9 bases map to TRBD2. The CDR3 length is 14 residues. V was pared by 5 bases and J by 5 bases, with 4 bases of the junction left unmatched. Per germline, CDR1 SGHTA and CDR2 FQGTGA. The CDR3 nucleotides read TGTGCCAGCAGCCAGGGACTAGCAGACAATGAGCAGTTCTTC. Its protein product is CASSQGLADNEQFF.